The T cell receptor beta chain described here comes from a study of blood T cells in healthy people across ages. Study results and caveats: Versus aged donors, long-lived donors had higher diversity and more naive CD4+ cells. One million T cells yielded diversity estimates that were considered underestimates.

PBMCs numbering at least 6 million were isolated per sample. In this sample, this clonotype turned up a few times. Its antigen is still unknown. CDR3 length: 15 residues. Trimming cost V 0 bases and J 3 bases, with 14 bases left between them. Germline CDR1 and CDR2: SQVTM and ANQGSEA. A second PCR, run for roughly 7 to 12 cycles, used a sample-barcoded 5' primer plus a J-beta primer mix. A template-switch adaptor containing 12 random nucleotides labeled each cDNA molecule. TCRdb reanalysed the 5' RACE reads using MiXCR and keeps one entry per CDR3 protein. The sample records under 2 million distinct CDR3 sequences, 30% to 35% being singletons.

The gene calls are TRBV29-1 and TRBJ1-2; possibly TRBD1 for D (5 bases). The receptor was isolated from a woman in her 30s in good health. The sample consisted of blood. The CDR3 DNA sequence: TGCAGCGTTGAAGATAACCAGGGCAGCTACTATGGCTACACCTTC. The encoded protein is CSVEDNQGSYYGYTF.